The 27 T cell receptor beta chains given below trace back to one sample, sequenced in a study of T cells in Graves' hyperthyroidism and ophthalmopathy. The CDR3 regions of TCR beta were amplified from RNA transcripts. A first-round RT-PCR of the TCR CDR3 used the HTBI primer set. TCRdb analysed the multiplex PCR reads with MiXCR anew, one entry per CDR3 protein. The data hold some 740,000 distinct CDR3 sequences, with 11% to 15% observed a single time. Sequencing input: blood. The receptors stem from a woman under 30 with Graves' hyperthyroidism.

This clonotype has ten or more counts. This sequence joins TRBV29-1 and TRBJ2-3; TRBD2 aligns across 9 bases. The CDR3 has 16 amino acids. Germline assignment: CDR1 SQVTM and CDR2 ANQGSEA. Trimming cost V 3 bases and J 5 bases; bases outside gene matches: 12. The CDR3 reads CSVEGGNSGRGDTQYF. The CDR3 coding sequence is TGCAGCGTTGAGGGGGGGAATAGCGGGAGAGGAGATACGCAGTATTTT.

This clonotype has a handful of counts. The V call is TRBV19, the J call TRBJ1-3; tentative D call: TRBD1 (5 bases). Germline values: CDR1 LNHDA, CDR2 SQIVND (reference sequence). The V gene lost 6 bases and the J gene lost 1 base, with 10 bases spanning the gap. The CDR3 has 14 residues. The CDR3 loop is CASRGGASGNTIYF. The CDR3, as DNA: TGTGCCAGTAGGGGAGGGGCGTCTGGAAACACCATATATTTT.

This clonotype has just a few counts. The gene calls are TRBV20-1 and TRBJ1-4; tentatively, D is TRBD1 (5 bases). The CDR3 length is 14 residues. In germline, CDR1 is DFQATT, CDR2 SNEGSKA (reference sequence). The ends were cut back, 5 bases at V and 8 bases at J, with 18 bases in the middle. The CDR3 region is CSAYDGAGVEKLFF. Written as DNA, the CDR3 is TGCAGTGCTTACGACGGGGCTGGGGTCGAAAAACTGTTTTTT.

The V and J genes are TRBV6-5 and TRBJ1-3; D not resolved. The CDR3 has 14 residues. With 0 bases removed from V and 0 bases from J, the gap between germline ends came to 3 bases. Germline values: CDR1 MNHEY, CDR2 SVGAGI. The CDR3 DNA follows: TGTGCCAGCAGTTACTCAAGCTCTGGAAACACCATATATTTT. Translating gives CASSYSSSGNTIYF.

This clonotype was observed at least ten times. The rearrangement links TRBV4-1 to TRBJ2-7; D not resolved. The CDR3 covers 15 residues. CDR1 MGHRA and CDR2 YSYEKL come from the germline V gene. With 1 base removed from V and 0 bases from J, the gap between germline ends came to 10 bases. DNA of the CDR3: TGCGCCAGCAGCCAAGGGACGTCTAGCTCCTACGAGCAGTACTTC. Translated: CASSQGTSSSYEQYF.

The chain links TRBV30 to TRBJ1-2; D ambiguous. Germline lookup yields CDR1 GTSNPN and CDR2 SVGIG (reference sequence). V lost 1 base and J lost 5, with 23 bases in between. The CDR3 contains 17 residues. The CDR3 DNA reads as TGTGCCTGGAGTGAGGACTACCGTTTCCCCGCCCCATATGGCTACACCTTC. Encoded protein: CAWSEDYRFPAPYGYTF.

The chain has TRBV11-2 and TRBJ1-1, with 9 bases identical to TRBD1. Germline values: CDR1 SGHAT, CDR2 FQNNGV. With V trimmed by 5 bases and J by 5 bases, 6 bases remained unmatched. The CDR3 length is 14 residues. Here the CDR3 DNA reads TGTGCCAGCAGCAGATCGACAGGGGGAACTGAAGCTTTCTTT. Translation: CASSRSTGGTEAFF.

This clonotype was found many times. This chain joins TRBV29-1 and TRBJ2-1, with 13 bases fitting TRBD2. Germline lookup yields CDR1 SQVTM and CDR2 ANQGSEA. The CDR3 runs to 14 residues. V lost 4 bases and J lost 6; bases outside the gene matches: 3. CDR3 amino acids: CSVVGLAGANEQFF. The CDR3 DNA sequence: TGCAGCGTTGTCGGACTAGCGGGGGCCAATGAGCAGTTCTTC.

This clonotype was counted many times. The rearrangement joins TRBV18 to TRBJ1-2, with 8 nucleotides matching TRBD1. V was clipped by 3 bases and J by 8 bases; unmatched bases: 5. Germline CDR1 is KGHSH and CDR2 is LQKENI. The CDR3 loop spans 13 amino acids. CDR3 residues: CASSPGQGKGYTF. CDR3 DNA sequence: TGTGCCAGCTCACCCGGACAGGGTAAGGGCTACACCTTC.

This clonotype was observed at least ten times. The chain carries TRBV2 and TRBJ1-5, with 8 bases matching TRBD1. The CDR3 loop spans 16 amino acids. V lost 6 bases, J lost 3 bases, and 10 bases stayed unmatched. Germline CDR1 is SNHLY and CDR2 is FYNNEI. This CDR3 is CASRAQGAGVNQPQHF. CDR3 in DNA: TGTGCCAGCAGGGCGCAGGGGGCGGGCGTCAATCAGCCCCAGCATTTT. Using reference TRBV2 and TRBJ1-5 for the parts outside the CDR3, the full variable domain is EPEVTQTPSHQVTQMGQEVILRCVPISNHLYFYWYRQILGQKVEFLVSFYNNEISEKSEIFDDQFSVERPDGSNFTLKIRSTKLEDSAMYFCASRAQGAGVNQPQHFGDGTRLSIL.

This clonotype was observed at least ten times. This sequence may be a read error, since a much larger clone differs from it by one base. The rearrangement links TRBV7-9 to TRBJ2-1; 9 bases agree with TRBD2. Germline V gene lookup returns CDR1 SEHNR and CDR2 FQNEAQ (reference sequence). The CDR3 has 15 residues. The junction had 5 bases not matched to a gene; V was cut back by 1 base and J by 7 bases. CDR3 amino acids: CASSLGGRAGNEQFF. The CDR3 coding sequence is TGTGCCAGCAGCTTAGGCGGGAGGGCCGGGAATGAGCAGTTCTTC.

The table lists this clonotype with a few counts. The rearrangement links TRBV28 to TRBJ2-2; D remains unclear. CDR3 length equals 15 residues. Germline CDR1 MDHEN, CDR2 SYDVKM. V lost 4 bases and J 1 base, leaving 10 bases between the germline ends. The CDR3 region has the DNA TGTGCCAGCAGTTACGCCCCACGGAACACCGGGGAGCTGTTTTTT. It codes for CASSYAPRNTGELFF.

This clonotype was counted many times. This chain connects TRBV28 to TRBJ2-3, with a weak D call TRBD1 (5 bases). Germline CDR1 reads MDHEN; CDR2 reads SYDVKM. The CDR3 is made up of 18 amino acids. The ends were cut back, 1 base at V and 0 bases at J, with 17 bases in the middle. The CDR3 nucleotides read TGTGCCAGCAGTTTATCCCCCTCCAGGGCAGCTAGCACAGATACGCAGTATTTT. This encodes CASSLSPSRAASTDTQYF.

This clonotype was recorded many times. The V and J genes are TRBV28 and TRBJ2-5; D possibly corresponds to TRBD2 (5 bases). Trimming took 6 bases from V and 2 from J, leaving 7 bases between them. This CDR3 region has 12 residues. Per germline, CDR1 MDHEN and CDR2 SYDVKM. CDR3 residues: CASREGQETQYF. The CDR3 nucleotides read TGTGCCAGCAGAGAGGGACAAGAGACCCAGTACTTC. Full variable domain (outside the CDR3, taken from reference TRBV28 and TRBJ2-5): DVKVTQSSRYLVKRTGEKVFLECVQDMDHENMFWYRQDPGLGLRLIYFSYDVKMKEKGDIPEGYSVSREKKERFSLILESASTNQTSMYLCASREGQETQYFGPGTRLLVL.

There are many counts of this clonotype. The CDR3 DNA reads TGTGCCAGCAGCTTAGGCGGGGACGGGAACACTGAAGCTTTCTTT. This sequence encodes CASSLGGDGNTEAFF. V is TRBV7-8 and J is TRBJ1-1, with a possible D match to TRBD1 (5 bases). There are 15 residues in the CDR3. Trimming pared 1 base from V and 1 base from J, leaving 10 bases between. Per germline, CDR1 SGHVS and CDR2 FQNEAQ.

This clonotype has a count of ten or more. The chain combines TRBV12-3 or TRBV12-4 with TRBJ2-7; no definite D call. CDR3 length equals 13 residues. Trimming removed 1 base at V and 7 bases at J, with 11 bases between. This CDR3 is CASSLVRRGEQYF. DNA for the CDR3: TGTGCCAGCAGTTTAGTCCGGAGAGGAGAGCAGTACTTC.

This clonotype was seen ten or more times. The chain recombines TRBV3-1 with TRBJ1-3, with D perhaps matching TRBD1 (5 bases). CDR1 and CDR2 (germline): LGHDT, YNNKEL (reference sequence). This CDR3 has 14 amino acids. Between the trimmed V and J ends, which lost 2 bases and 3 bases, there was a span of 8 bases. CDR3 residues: CASSQHGGGNTIYF. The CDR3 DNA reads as TGTGCCAGCAGCCAACATGGGGGTGGAAACACCATATATTTT.

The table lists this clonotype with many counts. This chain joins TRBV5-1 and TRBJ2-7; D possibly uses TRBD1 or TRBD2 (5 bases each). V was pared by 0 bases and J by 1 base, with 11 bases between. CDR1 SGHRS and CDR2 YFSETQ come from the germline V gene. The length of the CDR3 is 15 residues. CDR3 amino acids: CASSLAGAGSYEQYF. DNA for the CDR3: TGCGCCAGCAGCTTGGCCGGGGCAGGTTCCTACGAGCAGTACTTC.

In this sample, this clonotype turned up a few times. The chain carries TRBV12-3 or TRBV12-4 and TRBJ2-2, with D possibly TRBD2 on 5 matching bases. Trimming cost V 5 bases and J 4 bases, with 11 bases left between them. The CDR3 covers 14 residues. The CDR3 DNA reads TGTGCCAGCAGTGTAAGCGGAGTCACCGGGGAGCTGTTTTTT. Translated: CASSVSGVTGELFF.

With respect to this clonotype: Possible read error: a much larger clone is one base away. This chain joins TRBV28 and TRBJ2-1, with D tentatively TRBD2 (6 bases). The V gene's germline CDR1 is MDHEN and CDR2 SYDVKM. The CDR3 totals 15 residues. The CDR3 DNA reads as TGTGCCAACAGTCCCTTAGCGGAGATAAACAATGAGCAGTTCTTC. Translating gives CANSPLAEINNEQFF.

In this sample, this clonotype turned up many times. The CDR3 is CSAPRANQETQYF. CDR3 bases: TGCAGTGCTCCCCGGGCGAACCAAGAGACCCAGTACTTC. The chain employs TRBV20-1 and TRBJ2-5; D remains ambiguous. Germline CDR1 reads DFQATT; CDR2 reads SNEGSKA (reference sequence). V was pared by 5 bases and J by 0 bases, with 10 bases between. The CDR3 spans 13 residues.

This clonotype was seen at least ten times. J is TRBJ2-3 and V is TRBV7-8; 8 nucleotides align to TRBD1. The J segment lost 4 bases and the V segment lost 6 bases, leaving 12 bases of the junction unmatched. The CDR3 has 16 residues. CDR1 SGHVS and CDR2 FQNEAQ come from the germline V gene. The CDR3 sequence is CASSRATGGIADTQYF. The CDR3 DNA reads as TGTGCCAGCAGTCGAGCCACAGGGGGAATTGCAGATACGCAGTATTTT.

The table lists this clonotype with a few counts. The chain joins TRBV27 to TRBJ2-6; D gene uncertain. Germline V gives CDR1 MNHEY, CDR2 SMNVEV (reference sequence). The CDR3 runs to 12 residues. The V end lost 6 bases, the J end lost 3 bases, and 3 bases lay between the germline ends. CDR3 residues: CASRGGANVLTF. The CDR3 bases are TGTGCCAGCAGGGGTGGGGCCAACGTCCTGACTTTC.

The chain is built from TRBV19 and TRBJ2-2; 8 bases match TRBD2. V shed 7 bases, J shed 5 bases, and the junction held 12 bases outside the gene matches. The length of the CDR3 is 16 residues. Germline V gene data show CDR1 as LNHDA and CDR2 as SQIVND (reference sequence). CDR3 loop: CASNTPGGGSTGELFF. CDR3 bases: TGTGCCAGTAACACACCGGGGGGGGGGTCAACCGGGGAGCTGTTTTTT.

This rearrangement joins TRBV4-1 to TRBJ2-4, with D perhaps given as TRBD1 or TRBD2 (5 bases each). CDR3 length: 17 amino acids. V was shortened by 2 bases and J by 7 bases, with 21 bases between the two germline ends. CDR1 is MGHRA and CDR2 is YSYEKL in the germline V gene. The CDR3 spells CASSQWTGRGLMNIQYF. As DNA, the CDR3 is TGCGCCAGCAGCCAATGGACGGGACGAGGTCTTATGAACATTCAGTACTTC.

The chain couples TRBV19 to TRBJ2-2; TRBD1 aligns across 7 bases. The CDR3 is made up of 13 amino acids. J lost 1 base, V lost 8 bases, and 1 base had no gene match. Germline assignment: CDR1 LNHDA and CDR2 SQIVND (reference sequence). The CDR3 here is CASGDRNTGELFF. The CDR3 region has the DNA TGTGCCAGTGGGGACAGGAACACCGGGGAGCTGTTTTTT.

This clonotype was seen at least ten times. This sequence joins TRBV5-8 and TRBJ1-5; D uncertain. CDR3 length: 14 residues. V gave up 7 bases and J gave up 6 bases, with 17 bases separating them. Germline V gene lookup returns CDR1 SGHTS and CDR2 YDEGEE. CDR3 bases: TGTGCCAGCGCGGAGTGGTCACTTAGTCAGCCCCAGCATTTT. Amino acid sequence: CASAEWSLSQPQHF. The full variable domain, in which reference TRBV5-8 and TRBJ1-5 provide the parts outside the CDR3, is EAGVTQSPTHLIKTRGQQATLRCSPISGHTSVYWYQQALGLGLQFLLWYDEGEERNRGNFPPRFSGRQFPNYSSELNVNALELEDSALYLCASAEWSLSQPQHFGDGTRLSIL.